Presented here are 24 T cell receptor beta chains from one specimen sequenced in a study of CD8+CD57+ T cells in acquired aplastic anemia. For sequencing, patients were chosen who had shown expansion of CD8+CD57+ cells by flow cytometry. TCR beta VDJ combinations and CDR3 sequences were profiled from genomic DNA. TCRdb processed the reads anew with MiXCR; each CDR3 protein has one entry. The sample yields some 170,000 distinct CDR3 sequences, around 50% seen once. Sequenced sample: sorted CD4+, CD8+, or CD8+CD57+ T cells (not recorded which) from PBMCs. The receptors originated from a human donor with aplastic anemia.

This clonotype was observed at least ten times. V and J are TRBV7-9 and TRBJ1-2; D unresolved. The V end lost 2 bases, the J end lost 4 bases, and 14 bases lay between the germline ends. Germline V gene data show CDR1 as SEHNR and CDR2 as FQNEAQ (reference sequence). CDR3 length: 15 amino acids. The CDR3 region has the DNA TGTGCCAGCAGCTTATGGACCCAGAAGGGCTATGGCTACACCTTC. This encodes CASSLWTQKGYGYTF.

To note about this clonotype: A much more abundant neighbour one base away suggests this may be a read error. The genes are TRBV20-1 and TRBJ1-1; D gene unclear. The CDR3 spans 14 residues. CDR1 DFQATT and CDR2 SNEGSKA come from the germline V gene (reference sequence). The CDR3 DNA follows: TGCAGTGCTGGAGATCGGGTTGGAGGGTCTGAAGCTTTCTTT. Translating it yields CSAGDRVGGSEAFF.

The rearrangement uses TRBV7-2 and TRBJ2-3; possibly TRBD1 for D (6 bases). Between the trimmed V and J ends, which lost 5 bases and 2 bases, there was a span of 11 bases. The CDR3 has 14 amino acids. The germline V gene has CDR1 SGHTA and CDR2 FQGNSA. CDR3 nucleotides: TGTGCCAGCAGCCCGGACAGATACACAGATACGCAGTATTTT. This sequence encodes CASSPDRYTDTQYF.

The table lists this clonotype with a few counts. A much larger clone lies a single base off, so this may be a read error. V usage is TRBV5-1 and J usage is TRBJ2-7, with 8 bases identical to TRBD1. Germline CDR1 and CDR2: SGHRS and YFSETQ. CDR3 length equals 15 residues. Trimming cost V 3 bases and J 3 bases; bases outside gene matches: 8. This CDR3 reads CASSSSPGQDYEQYF. DNA of the CDR3: TGCGCCAGCAGCTCGAGTCCGGGACAGGACTACGAGCAGTACTTC.

This clonotype was seen repeatedly, ten times or more. The V and J genes are TRBV2 and TRBJ1-2; unclear D gene. V was trimmed by 8 bases and J by 7 bases, leaving 8 bases between them. The CDR3 sequence is 10 residues long. Germline values: CDR1 SNHLY, CDR2 FYNNEI. CDR3 residues: CASPGGGYTF. CDR3 DNA sequence: TGTGCCAGCCCCGGTGGTGGCTACACCTTC.

The chain couples TRBV15 to TRBJ2-7; 8 bases agree with TRBD1. V lost 4 bases and J lost 4; bases outside the gene matches: 9. In germline, CDR1 is LNHNV, CDR2 YYDKDF (reference sequence). The CDR3 loop spans 15 amino acids. In DNA, the CDR3 is TGTGCCACCAGCAAGTATGGACAGGGTGGTTACGAGCAGTACTTC. Protein sequence: CATSKYGQGGYEQYF.

Only a few counts were recorded for this clonotype. This chain links TRBV20-1 with TRBJ2-5; no clear D gene. The CDR3 is made up of 10 amino acids. Germline V gene data show CDR1 as DFQATT and CDR2 as SNEGSKA (reference sequence). The V end lost 2 bases, the J end lost 7 bases, and 5 bases lay between the germline ends. The DNA of the CDR3 is TGCAGTGCTAGAAACGGGACCCAGTACTTC. This gives the protein CSARNGTQYF.

The table lists this clonotype with many counts. The gene calls are TRBV9 and TRBJ1-1; the D gene is possibly TRBD1 (5 bases). Germline values: CDR1 SGDLS, CDR2 YYNGEE. Trimming cost V 3 bases and J 4 bases, with 10 bases left between them. The CDR3 runs to 13 residues. The CDR3 bases are TGTGCCAGCAGCGCAAGACAGTCCACTGAAGCTTTCTTT. Its protein is CASSARQSTEAFF.

This clonotype appeared many times. The chain joins TRBV2 to TRBJ2-1; 9 nucleotides align to TRBD2. This CDR3 comprises 17 residues. V dropped 2 bases and J dropped 0; count of bases not matched to a gene: 5. CDR1 and CDR2 from the germline V gene are SNHLY and FYNNEI. The CDR3 loop is CASSENRLAVSYNEQFF. The CDR3 coding sequence is TGTGCCAGCAGTGAAAATCGACTAGCGGTCTCCTACAATGAGCAGTTCTTC. Looking up the rest from reference TRBV2 and TRBJ2-1 gives the full variable domain: EPEVTQTPSHQVTQMGQEVILRCVPISNHLYFYWYRQILGQKVEFLVSFYNNEISEKSEIFDDQFSVERPDGSNFTLKIRSTKLEDSAMYFCASSENRLAVSYNEQFFGPGTRLTVL.

The chain recombines TRBV11-2 with TRBJ2-5; a weak D match, TRBD2 (5 bases). The V end was cut by 2 bases, the J end by 4 bases, with 8 bases between. This CDR3 comprises 13 residues. CDR1 SGHAT and CDR2 FQNNGV come from the germline V gene. The CDR3 DNA follows: TGTGCCAGCAGCTTATGGGCGGGAGAGACCCAGTACTTC. This encodes CASSLWAGETQYF.

In regard to this clonotype: Without the conserved terminal phenylalanine or tryptophan, this CDR3 likely stems from a read error. The DNA is left out, because the CDR3 cannot be placed on it with certainty; the CDR3 is given as TCRdb lists it. The chain has TRBV12-2 and TRBJ1-6. TRBV12-2 is a pseudogene. The CDR3 region is 17 residues in length, termini included. The CDR3 sequence is CASRLAGQSHGGSPLHL.

The chain is built from TRBV20-1 and TRBJ2-7; tentatively, D is TRBD1 or TRBD2 (7 bases each). From germline, CDR1 is DFQATT and CDR2 SNEGSKA (reference sequence). This CDR3 spans 13 amino acids. V was cut by 5 bases and J by 3 bases, with 14 bases left in between. In DNA, the CDR3 is TGCAGTGCTCGACAGGGACTAATCTACGAGCAGTACTTC. Amino acid sequence: CSARQGLIYEQYF.

V and J are TRBV20-1 and TRBJ1-6, with TRBD1 matching over 8 bases. The ends lost 7 bases at V and 7 bases at J; junction bases unmatched: 9. The CDR3 is made up of 14 amino acids. CDR1 is DFQATT and CDR2 is SNEGSKA in the germline V gene (reference sequence). The CDR3, as DNA: TGCAGTGTAACAGGGGGTGGGTGGAATTCACCCCTCCACTTT. It is translated as CSVTGGGWNSPLHF.

The V call is TRBV7-3, the J call TRBJ1-1; no clear D. The V gene's germline CDR1 is SGHTA and CDR2 FQGTGA. V lost 2 bases to trimming and J lost 3 bases, with 7 bases between them. This CDR3 spans 13 amino acids. The CDR3 region is CASSLSADTEAFF. CDR3 coding DNA: TGTGCCAGCAGCTTATCGGCCGACACTGAAGCTTTCTTT.

This clonotype has at least ten counts. V gene TRBV3-1 combines with J gene TRBJ1-2; D may be TRBD1 (6 bases). This CDR3 is built from 12 residues. V lost 6 bases and J 5 bases, leaving 10 bases between the germline ends. CDR1 and CDR2 from the germline V gene are LGHDT and YNNKEL (reference sequence). CDR3 amino acids: CASRAGAYGYTF. CDR3 DNA: TGTGCCAGCAGGGCAGGGGCATATGGCTACACCTTC. The complete variable domain, with remaining parts taken from reference TRBV3-1 and TRBJ1-2, reads DTAVSQTPKYLVTQMGNDKSIKCEQNLGHDTMYWYKQDSKKFLKIMFSYNNKELIINETVPNRFSPKSPDKAHLNLHINSLELGDSAVYFCASRAGAYGYTFGSGTRLTVV.

This clonotype was counted at least ten times. The rearrangement links TRBV5-4 to TRBJ2-2; D might be TRBD2 (5 bases). CDR1 is SGHNT, CDR2 YYREEE, per germline (reference sequence). The CDR3 covers 17 residues. Trimming stripped 0 bases from V and 8 bases from J, with 20 bases between. In DNA, the CDR3 is TGTGCCAGCAGCTTGGCCCCCCTAGCCAGCGTGGGGGGGGAGCTGTTTTTT. This gives the protein CASSLAPLASVGGELFF.

At least ten counts were recorded for this clonotype. V gene TRBV9 combines with J gene TRBJ1-5; D gene uncertain. Germline lookup yields CDR1 SGDLS and CDR2 YYNGEE. CDR3 length: 13 amino acids. V was cut by 5 bases and J by 4 bases, with 10 bases left in between. The CDR3 nucleotides are TGTGCCAGCAGTTCCCTCTCGAATCAGCCCCAGCATTTT. This gives the protein CASSSLSNQPQHF.

In this sample, this clonotype turned up a few times. The chain joins TRBV9 to TRBJ1-6; unclear D gene. Germline V gene lookup returns CDR1 SGDLS and CDR2 YYNGEE. This CDR3 spans 15 amino acids. With 3 bases removed from V and 0 bases from J, the gap between germline ends came to 7 bases. CDR3 in DNA: TGTGCCAGCAGCGCTACATTCTCCTATAATTCACCCCTCCACTTT. Protein sequence: CASSATFSYNSPLHF.

There are many counts of this clonotype. This chain links TRBV20-1 with TRBJ2-1; 7 bases match TRBD1. There are 16 residues in the CDR3. Germline V gene lookup returns CDR1 DFQATT and CDR2 SNEGSKA (reference sequence). The V gene end was trimmed by 0 bases and the J gene end by 1 base; junction bases not matched to a gene: 6. CDR3 nucleotide sequence: TGCAGTGCTAGAGATCAAGTGACAGGGTCCTACAATGAGCAGTTCTTC. It codes for CSARDQVTGSYNEQFF.

The chain combines TRBV9 with TRBJ1-6; no clear D. Germline lookup yields CDR1 SGDLS and CDR2 YYNGEE. Trimming shortened V by 1 base and J by 10 bases, and 3 bases separated the two germline ends. The CDR3 runs to 11 residues. The CDR3 here is CASSVRSPLHF. CDR3 DNA sequence: TGTGCCAGCAGCGTACGCTCACCCCTCCACTTT.

The chain employs TRBV24-1 and TRBJ2-1; D uncertain. Trimming shortened V by 12 bases and J by 1 base, and 0 bases separated the two germline ends. The CDR3 is 9 residues long. Germline CDR1 is KGHDR and CDR2 is SFDVKD. The CDR3 spells CASYNEQFF. The CDR3 DNA reads TGTGCCTCCTACAATGAGCAGTTCTTC.

The chain joins TRBV7-3 to TRBJ2-3, with TRBD2 matching over 9 bases. Per germline, CDR1 SGHTA and CDR2 FQGTGA. The V segment lost 5 bases and the J segment 5 bases; nucleotides outside the gene matches: 11. This CDR3 has 16 residues. CDR3 DNA: TGTGCCAGCAGCACGTTAGCGGGGGCCCTCGGAGATACGCAGTATTTT. Protein sequence: CASSTLAGALGDTQYF.

The chain carries TRBV20-1 and TRBJ1-1; D possibly corresponds to TRBD1 (5 bases). This CDR3 is built from 13 residues. Germline CDR1 is DFQATT and CDR2 is SNEGSKA (reference sequence). The germline V and J ends were trimmed by 5 bases and 0 bases, with 10 bases remaining between them. The CDR3 DNA reads TGCAGTGCTGCGAGACAGATGAACACTGAAGCTTTCTTT. Protein sequence: CSAARQMNTEAFF.

This clonotype was recorded many times. The V and J genes are TRBV5-1 and TRBJ2-7; TRBD1 matches at 10 bases. The CDR3 length is 17 residues. The germline CDR1 and CDR2 sequences are SGHRS and YFSETQ. With V trimmed by 0 bases and J by 5 bases, 11 bases remained unmatched. The CDR3 DNA follows: TGCGCCAGCAGCTTGGAACCCTGGGGACAGGGGAGCCACGAGCAGTACTTC. It codes for CASSLEPWGQGSHEQYF.